This T cell receptor (beta chain) was recovered during a study of shared clonotypes between healthy human individuals. Overall study results and limits: In this cohort, only blood was sampled, and tissue repertoires likely differ.

At the deep level, the assay was run. Original processing notes: There were no quality scores in the junction-only immunoSEQ sequences, so filtering differed. The table came from immunoSEQ multiplex PCR; TCRdb's copy has only in-frame clones and leaves some out. From that table come the V and J calls and clone size; the DNA was used to work out D and trimming. In the table there are about 2.2 million clones, over 85% of which are singletons. CD45RO-negative cells were positively selected for CCR7, leaving out terminally differentiated effector memory CD45RA+ cells. In regard to this clone: Its antigen is undetermined. The sample contains more than one DNA sequence encoding this CDR3.

The CDR3 loop spans 15 amino acids. Germline CDR1 reads LNHDA; CDR2 reads SQIVND (reference sequence). The germline V and J ends were trimmed by 1 base and 1 base, with 5 bases remaining between them. The V call is TRBV19, the J call TRBJ2-6; a weak D match, TRBD1 (5 bases). The sequencing sample was made of naive CD8+ T cells from PBMCs. This receptor was obtained from a man between 18 and 35 years old in good health. Some clones in this sample may be carry-over from other donors' samples. CDR3 bases: TGTGCCAGTAGTATAGCAGGGTCTGGGGCCAACGTCCTGACTTTC. This gives the protein CASSIAGSGANVLTF.